This entry describes one T cell receptor (beta chain). The antigen remains undetermined. This CDR3 comprises 15 residues. V dropped 5 bases and J dropped 0 bases, with 11 bases sitting between them. Germline lookup yields CDR1 MNHEY and CDR2 SMNVEV (reference sequence). The sample is drawn from a study of CD8 T cells in ankylosing spondylitis. Findings and limits, study-wide: A TCR beta motif of under 10 highly homologous variants appeared characteristic of ankylosing spondylitis blood.

TCRdb analysed the 5' RACE reads with MiXCR anew, one entry per CDR3 protein. The sample has fewer than 400,000 distinct CDR3 sequences; roughly 14% are singletons. What was sequenced was blood, either unsorted or a sorted T cell fraction (not recorded which). J is TRBJ1-5 and V is TRBV27; D gene uncertain. This TCR was recovered from a male donor with ankylosing spondylitis or in good health (not recorded which). This chain's CDR3 is CASSPRQVSNQPQHF. CDR3 nucleotides: TGTGCCAGCAGTCCCCGACAAGTTAGCAATCAGCCCCAGCATTTT.